Presented here are 17 T cell receptor beta chains from one specimen sequenced in a study of T cells in Graves' hyperthyroidism and ophthalmopathy. Using RNA transcripts as the source, TCR beta CDR3 regions were amplified. The TCR CDR3 was amplified in a first-round RT-PCR using the HTBI primer set. A single record per CDR3 protein comes from TCRdb applying MiXCR to the multiplex PCR reads. The table includes some 500,000 distinct CDR3 sequences, 13% to 15% detected once. Material for sequencing was blood. The receptors come from a woman in her late teens or twenties with Graves' hyperthyroidism.

This clonotype was seen a single time. The rearrangement uses TRBV18 and TRBJ1-3; D unresolved. The CDR3 is made up of 18 amino acids. Germline CDR1 is KGHSH and CDR2 is LQKENI. V lost 4 bases to trimming and J lost 0 bases, with 19 bases between them. For the CDR3, the DNA is TGTGCCAGCTCACTTGCTGCTCCGACTCCTAGCTCTGGAAACACCATATATTTT. Translated: CASSLAAPTPSSGNTIYF.

CDR3 amino acids: CASSIGTRDNEQFF. The DNA of the CDR3 is TGTGCCAGCAGCATCGGGACCCGGGATAATGAGCAGTTCTTC. The genes are TRBV5-4 and TRBJ2-1; tentatively, D is TRBD1 or TRBD2 (5 bases each). V lost 4 bases, J lost 7 bases, and 15 bases lay in between. Germline values: CDR1 SGHNT, CDR2 YYREEE (reference sequence). The CDR3 sequence is 14 residues long.

This clonotype was detected ten times or more. V gene TRBV24-1 combines with J gene TRBJ2-1; 8 bases align to TRBD2. J lost 5 bases, V lost 5 bases, and 16 bases had no gene match. Germline V gene data show CDR1 as KGHDR and CDR2 as SFDVKD. The CDR3 totals 18 residues. The CDR3 region has the DNA TGTGCCACCAGTGGGCCCACTAGCGGTCCTAAAAACGACAATGAGCAGTTCTTC. Translation gives CATSGPTSGPKNDNEQFF.

There are a few counts of this clonotype. The junction and the germline gene differ at one end; a read error may be behind it. This chain connects TRBV20-1 to TRBJ1-1; the D is unclear. This CDR3 comprises 14 residues. Germline assignment: CDR1 DFQATT and CDR2 SNEGSKA (reference sequence). The CDR3 region has the DNA TGCGGTGCTAGAGTAAACGGATTGAACACTGAAGCTTTCTTT. Translation gives CGARVNGLNTEAFF.

This clonotype has a count of ten or more. The rearrangement links TRBV12-3 or TRBV12-4 to TRBJ1-1; D uncertain. Trimming took 2 bases from V and 2 from J, leaving 12 bases between them. The CDR3 sequence is 15 residues long. CDR3 sequence: CASSLTAVRNTEAFF. DNA of the CDR3: TGTGCCAGCAGTTTAACAGCCGTACGAAACACTGAAGCTTTCTTT.

This clonotype was counted ten times or more. This chain links TRBV20-1 with TRBJ1-2, with 9 bases lining up with TRBD1. The germline CDR1 and CDR2 sequences are DFQATT and SNEGSKA (reference sequence). The J segment lost 8 bases and the V segment lost 2 bases, leaving 9 bases of the junction unmatched. The length of the CDR3 is 14 residues. The CDR3 coding sequence is TGCAGTGCTAGATTCGGGACAGGGATGGGGGGCTACACCTTC. It specifies CSARFGTGMGGYTF.

In this sample, this clonotype turned up many times. This chain uses TRBV11-3 with TRBJ2-5, with 7 bases lining up with TRBD2. With 3 bases clipped from V and 0 bases from J, the junction kept 7 bases outside the gene matches. Looked up from germline, CDR1 is SGHNT and CDR2 is YENEEA. This CDR3 is built from 16 residues. The CDR3 region has the DNA TGTGCCAGCAGCTTTACCGGGGGGTTCAACCAAGAGACCCAGTACTTC. This translates into CASSFTGGFNQETQYF.

This clonotype was found a few times. The V gene is TRBV10-3, the J gene TRBJ2-3, with a weak D call TRBD2 (5 bases). CDR3 length equals 12 residues. Germline assignment: CDR1 ENHRY and CDR2 SYGVKD. The germline V and J ends were trimmed by 11 bases and 6 bases, with 15 bases remaining between them. The CDR3 DNA reads as TGTGCCGCTGCGGGTGGATTTGATACGCAGTATTTT. This sequence encodes CAAAGGFDTQYF.

This clonotype was counted ten times or more. The chain couples TRBV30 to TRBJ1-1, with D possibly matching TRBD1 (5 bases). Trimming stripped 2 bases from V and 7 bases from J, with 11 bases between. The germline V gene has CDR1 GTSNPN and CDR2 SVGIG (reference sequence). This CDR3 comprises 12 residues. The CDR3 sequence: CAWSWGIGEAFF. CDR3 nucleotides: TGTGCCTGGAGTTGGGGCATCGGTGAAGCTTTCTTT.

This clonotype was seen only a few times. Being one base from a much bigger clone, this may be a read error. This chain joins TRBV20-1 and TRBJ1-1, with 9 bases identical to TRBD1. This CDR3 spans 14 amino acids. CDR1 and CDR2 from the germline V gene are DFQATT and SNEGSKA (reference sequence). Here the CDR3 DNA reads TGCAGTGCGAAACAGGGGGCTGGGAACATTGAAGCTTTCTTT. It translates to CSAKQGAGNIEAFF.

V usage is TRBV30 and J usage is TRBJ2-7; 7 nucleotides line up with TRBD1. The CDR3 runs to 13 residues. Per germline, CDR1 GTSNPN and CDR2 SVGIG (reference sequence). CDR3 coding DNA: TGCGCGTGTTGGGCGCAGGGGGACTACGAGCAGTACGTC. Translated, it gives CACWAQGDYEQYV.

This clonotype was found many times. The genes are TRBV11-2 and TRBJ2-6; 7 bases align to TRBD2. The CDR3 extends over 19 amino acids. V lost 1 base, J lost 0 bases, and 9 bases stayed unmatched. Looked up from germline, CDR1 is SGHAT and CDR2 is FQNNGV. CDR3 sequence (DNA): TGTGCCAGCAGCTTAGCGTTGGCGGGAGCGGACTCTGGGGCCAACGTCCTGACTTTC. Translating gives CASSLALAGADSGANVLTF.

This clonotype appeared a few times. The chain carries TRBV29-1 and TRBJ2-1; 7 nucleotides align to TRBD2. Germline CDR1 is SQVTM and CDR2 is ANQGSEA. This CDR3 has 13 residues. The trim removed 5 bases at V and 6 bases at J, leaving 7 bases unmatched. The CDR3, as DNA: TGCAGCGTTCACGGGACTATTGGCAATGAGCAGTTCTTC. Translating it yields CSVHGTIGNEQFF.

This clonotype was recorded a few times. This sequence joins TRBV24-1 and TRBJ2-3; D is unclear. Trimming removed 3 bases from V and 0 bases from J, with 9 bases in between. CDR3 size: 15 residues. In germline, CDR1 is KGHDR, CDR2 SFDVKD. The CDR3 sequence: CATSDHPGSTDTQYF. The CDR3 DNA reads as TGTGCCACCAGTGATCACCCAGGAAGCACAGATACGCAGTATTTT.

This clonotype was seen ten or more times. The genes are TRBV2 and TRBJ1-2, with a tentative D call TRBD1 (5 bases). The ends were cut back, 4 bases at V and 5 bases at J, with 5 bases in the middle. CDR1 is SNHLY and CDR2 is FYNNEI in the germline V gene. The CDR3 length is 11 residues. The CDR3 DNA reads as TGTGCCAGCAGTGGACAGTATGGCTACACCTTC. Protein product: CASSGQYGYTF.

This clonotype was detected ten times or more. This chain joins TRBV4-1 and TRBJ1-1, with TRBD1 matching over 7 bases. The CDR3 runs 17 residues. Germline V gives CDR1 MGHRA, CDR2 YSYEKL. Trimming cost V 3 bases and J 0 bases; bases outside gene matches: 10. This chain's CDR3 is CASSHLDRDYMNTEAFF. The CDR3 nucleotides are TGCGCCAGCAGCCATCTTGACAGGGATTACATGAACACTGAAGCTTTCTTT.

This clonotype was seen at least ten times. The rearrangement uses TRBV11-3 and TRBJ2-4, with D unresolved. This CDR3 is 13 amino acids long. Trimming removed 0 bases from V and 3 bases from J, with 3 bases in between. Germline assignment: CDR1 SGHNT and CDR2 YENEEA. The CDR3 bases are TGTGCCAGCAGCTTAGACCTCAAAAACATTCAGTACTTC. As protein: CASSLDLKNIQYF.